What follows are 2 T cell receptor beta chains derived from one specimen sequenced in a study of blood T cells in healthy people across ages. Sample-barcoded 5' priming and a J-beta primer mix drove a second PCR of roughly 7 to 11 cycles. TCRdb used MiXCR to reprocess the 5' RACE reads, holding one entry per CDR3 protein. In the table there are over a million distinct CDR3 sequences, around 43% of which are singletons. Sequencing was done on a sample of blood. All receptors derive from a woman in her fifties or sixties in good health.

This clonotype was observed a single time. The rearrangement joins TRBV7-2 to TRBJ1-5; 7 nucleotides line up with TRBD1. CDR1 is SGHTA, CDR2 FQGNSA, per germline. Trimming at V came to 5 bases and at J to 0 bases, leaving 7 bases not matched to a gene. CDR3 length equals 16 residues. The CDR3 bases are TGTGCCAGCAGCCACAAGACAGGGTATAGCAATCAGCCCCAGCATTTT. Amino acids: CASSHKTGYSNQPQHF.

The chain is built from TRBV7-9 and TRBJ2-4; 8 bases are shared with TRBD2. The closer fit of TRBJ2-5 to the DNA end suggests the J call may be wrong. Germline values: CDR1 SEHNR, CDR2 FQNEAQ (reference sequence). The CDR3 covers 18 residues. CDR3 protein: CASSFPGALAGTQETQYF. In DNA form, the CDR3 reads TGTGCCAGCAGCTTCCCCGGGGCCCTAGCGGGTACACAAGAGACCCAGTACTTC.